This entry lists 3 T cell receptor beta chains sequenced from one sample in a study of PD-1 blockade in mismatch repair-deficient tumors (dated by TCRdb to about 2017). Receptor amplification or capture employed the immunoSEQ multiplex PCR assay. This is the immuneACCESS table as TCRdb keeps it, with only in-frame sequences that have V and J called. A part of the clones is gone; compared with another copy, unresolved V genes explain less than half, and the rest is unexplained. The sample contains 100,000 or so clones, about 79% of them found a single time. The biggest ten clones account for about 6.3% of the sample. The material sequenced was peripheral blood, taken around 8 months after starting pembrolizumab. Every receptor here comes from an adult with mismatch repair-deficient cancer.

This clone occurred once. The V call is TRBV27, the J call TRBJ2-7; no reliable D call. V was cut by 3 bases and J by 1 base, with 10 bases left in between. CDR3 size: 14 residues. Germline CDR1 and CDR2: MNHEY and SMNVEV (reference sequence). This chain's CDR3 is CASSFSRGSYEQYF. The CDR3 DNA is TGTGCCAGCAGTTTTAGTCGCGGTTCCTACGAGCAGTACTTC.

This chain links TRBV5-1 with TRBJ2-5; no firm D call. There are 15 residues in the CDR3. CDR1 SGHRS and CDR2 YFSETQ come from the germline V gene. The V end was cut by 4 bases, the J end by 2 bases, with 15 bases between. CDR3 region: CASSLTNPSQETQYF. The CDR3 DNA is TGCGCCAGCAGCCTCACGAATCCATCTCAAGAGACCCAGTACTTC.

Only a few counts were recorded for this clone. V usage is TRBV10-3 and J usage is TRBJ2-7, with unresolved D. CDR1 is ENHRY, CDR2 SYGVKD, per germline. This CDR3 spans 12 amino acids. Trimming left V 5 bases short and J 5 bases short, with 10 bases between. The CDR3 DNA follows: TGTGCCATCAGTTTGGGCGAAGACGAGCAGTACTTC. Protein sequence: CAISLGEDEQYF.